The 8 T cell receptor beta chains given below trace back to one sample, sequenced in a study of Ad26.COV2.S vaccination and SARS-CoV-2 variants. Stated treatment: around 19 received Ad26.COV2.S at low or high dose, single or two shots; roughly five received placebo; per-sample allocation not given. On day 63 after the first injection, vaccine and placebo recipients gave samples. The data were produced by immunoSEQ multiplex PCR, yet TCRdb's version contains in-frame clones alone and is incomplete. The sample contains approximately 480,000 clones, roughly 85% of which appear only once. Sequences were derived from peripheral blood, sampled in a trial of Ad26.COV2.S vaccine versus placebo. The origin of the receptors is a person aged 18-65 years who received the Ad26.COV2.S COVID-19 vaccine or a placebo.

The chain recombines TRBV9 with TRBJ1-4, with TRBD1 as a possible D gene (5 bases). The CDR3 is 13 residues long. Germline V CDR1 and CDR2: SGDLS, YYNGEE. V was cut by 3 bases and J by 3 bases, with 6 bases left in between. The CDR3 coding sequence is TGTGCCAGCAGCGCGGGACCTAATGAAAAACTGTTTTTT. Translating gives CASSAGPNEKLFF.

V gene TRBV6-6 combines with J gene TRBJ2-7, with 13 bases that match TRBD2. The junction had 14 bases not matched to a gene; V was cut back by 5 bases and J by 4 bases. Germline values: CDR1 MNHNY, CDR2 SVGAGI (reference sequence). The CDR3 is 18 residues long. DNA of the CDR3: TGTGCCAGCAGTCGGAGAACTAGCGGGAGGGCCTTAATTTACGAGCAGTACTTC. It encodes CASSRRTSGRALIYEQYF.

The chain has TRBV5-1 and TRBJ2-5, with 9 nucleotides matching TRBD1. V lost 0 bases, J lost 4 bases, and 4 bases stayed unmatched. This CDR3 spans 15 amino acids. Germline CDR1 is SGHRS and CDR2 is YFSETQ. The CDR3 coding sequence is TGCGCCAGCAGCTTGGGGGGACAGGGTTTAGAGACCCAGTACTTC. Translated, it gives CASSLGGQGLETQYF.

This chain joins TRBV25-1 and TRBJ1-2; TRBD1 might be the D (6 bases). The CDR3 loop spans 13 amino acids. Per the germline V gene, CDR1 is MGHDK and CDR2 is SYGVNS. Trimming stripped 5 bases from V and 6 bases from J, with 13 bases between. In DNA form, the CDR3 reads TGTGCCAGCAGTACCCCCCAGGGGAATGGCTACACCTTC. Its translation: CASSTPQGNGYTF.

This clone was counted once. The genes are TRBV6-5 and TRBJ2-1; 11 bases line up with TRBD2. The CDR3 is 15 residues long. Losses at the gene ends were 6 bases for V and 5 bases for J; bases not matched to a gene: 6. Germline V gives CDR1 MNHEY, CDR2 SVGAGI. The CDR3 coding sequence is TGTGCCAGCAGCAGACTAGCGGGACTCAACAATGAGCAGTTCTTC. Amino acids: CASSRLAGLNNEQFF.

A remark on this clone: Other DNA sequences within the sample encode an identical CDR3. The CDR3 DNA follows: TGCGCCAGCAGCTTGGGGGGACTAGCGGGAGGGAATGAGCAGTTCTTC. Its protein is CASSLGGLAGGNEQFF. The chain employs TRBV5-1 and TRBJ2-1; 16 positions agree with TRBD2. CDR1 and CDR2 (germline): SGHRS, YFSETQ. The V gene end was trimmed by 0 bases and the J gene end by 7 bases; junction bases not matched to a gene: 1. The CDR3 loop spans 16 amino acids.

V usage is TRBV7-9 and J usage is TRBJ2-7; D perhaps matches TRBD2 (5 bases). The CDR3 has 16 residues. Per the germline V gene, CDR1 is SEHNR and CDR2 is FQNEAQ (reference sequence). V lost 5 bases to trimming and J lost 0 bases, with 17 bases between them. The CDR3 DNA reads TGTGCCAGCAGCCTTGACGGAGGTTCGAGCTCCTACGAGCAGTACTTC. It encodes CASSLDGGSSSYEQYF.

In DNA form, the CDR3 reads TGTGCCAGCTCAGGGACAGAAACTGCGGCCAATGAGCAGTTCTTC. Translated: CASSGTETAANEQFF. This chain uses TRBV18 with TRBJ2-1; 7 nucleotides align to TRBD1. Unmatched junction bases numbered 10, after V lost 5 bases and J lost 6 bases. Germline V gene sequence: CDR1 KGHSH, CDR2 LQKENI. This CDR3 spans 15 amino acids.